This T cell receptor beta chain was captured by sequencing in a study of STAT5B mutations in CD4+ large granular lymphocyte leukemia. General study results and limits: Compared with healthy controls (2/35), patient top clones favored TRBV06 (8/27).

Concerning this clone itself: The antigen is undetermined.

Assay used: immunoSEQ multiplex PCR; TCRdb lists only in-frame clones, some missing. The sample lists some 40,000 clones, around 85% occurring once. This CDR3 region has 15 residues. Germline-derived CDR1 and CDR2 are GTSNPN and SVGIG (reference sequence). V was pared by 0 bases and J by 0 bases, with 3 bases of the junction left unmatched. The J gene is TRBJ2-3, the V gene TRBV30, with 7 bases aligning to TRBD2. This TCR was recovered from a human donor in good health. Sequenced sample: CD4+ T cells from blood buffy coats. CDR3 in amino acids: CAWSVGGTSTDTQYF. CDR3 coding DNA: TGTGCCTGGAGTGTCGGGGGGACTAGCACAGATACGCAGTATTTT.